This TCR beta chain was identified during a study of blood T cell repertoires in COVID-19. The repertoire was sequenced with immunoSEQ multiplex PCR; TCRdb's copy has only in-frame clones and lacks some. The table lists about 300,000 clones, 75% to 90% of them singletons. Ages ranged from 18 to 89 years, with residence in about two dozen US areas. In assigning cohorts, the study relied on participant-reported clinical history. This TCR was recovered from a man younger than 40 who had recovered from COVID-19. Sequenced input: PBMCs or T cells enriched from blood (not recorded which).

The CDR3 is CASSLRENTEAFF. CDR3 in DNA: TGTGCCAGCAGCTTACGAGAGAACACTGAAGCTTTCTTT. The V call is TRBV7-2, the J call TRBJ1-1, with D unresolved. The CDR3 contains 13 residues. Germline CDR1 reads SGHTA; CDR2 reads FQGNSA. V lost 2 bases, J lost 1 base, and 5 bases lay in between.